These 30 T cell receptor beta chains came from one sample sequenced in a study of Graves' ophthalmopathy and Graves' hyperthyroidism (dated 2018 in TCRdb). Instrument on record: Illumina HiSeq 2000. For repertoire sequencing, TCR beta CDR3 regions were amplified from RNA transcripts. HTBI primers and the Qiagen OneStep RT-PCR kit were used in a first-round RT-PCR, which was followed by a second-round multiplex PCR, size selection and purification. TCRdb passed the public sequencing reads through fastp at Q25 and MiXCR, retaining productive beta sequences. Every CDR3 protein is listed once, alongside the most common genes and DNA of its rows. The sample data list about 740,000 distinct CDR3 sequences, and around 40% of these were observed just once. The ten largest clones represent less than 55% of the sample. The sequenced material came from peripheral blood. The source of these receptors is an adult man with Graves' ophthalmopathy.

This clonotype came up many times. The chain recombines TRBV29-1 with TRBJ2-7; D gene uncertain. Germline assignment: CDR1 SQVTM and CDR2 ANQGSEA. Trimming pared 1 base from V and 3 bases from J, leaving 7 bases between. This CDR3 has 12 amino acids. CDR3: CSVEVSIYEQYF. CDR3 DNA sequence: TGCAGCGTTGAAGTATCAATCTACGAGCAGTACTTC.

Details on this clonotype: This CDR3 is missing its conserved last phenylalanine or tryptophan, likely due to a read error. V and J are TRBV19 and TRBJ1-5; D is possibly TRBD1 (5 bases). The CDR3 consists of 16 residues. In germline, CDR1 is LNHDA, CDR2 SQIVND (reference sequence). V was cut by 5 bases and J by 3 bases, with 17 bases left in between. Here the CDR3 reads CASSEGGVGFNQPQHS. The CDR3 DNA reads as TGTGCCAGTAGTGAAGGAGGGGTTGGTTTCAATCAGCCCCAGCATTCT.

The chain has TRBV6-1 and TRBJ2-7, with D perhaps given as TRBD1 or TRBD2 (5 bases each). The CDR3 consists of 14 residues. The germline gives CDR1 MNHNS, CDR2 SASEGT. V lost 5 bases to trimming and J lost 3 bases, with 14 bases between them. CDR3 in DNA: TGTGCCAGCAGTTACCGGGTGGGGGTCTACGAGCAGTACTTC. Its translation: CASSYRVGVYEQYF.

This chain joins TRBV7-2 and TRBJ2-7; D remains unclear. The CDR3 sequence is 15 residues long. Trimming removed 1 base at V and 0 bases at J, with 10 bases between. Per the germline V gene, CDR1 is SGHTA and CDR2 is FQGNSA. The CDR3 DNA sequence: TGTGCCAGCAGCTTAGTCTTGGGGTACTCCTACGAGCAGTACTTC. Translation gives CASSLVLGYSYEQYF. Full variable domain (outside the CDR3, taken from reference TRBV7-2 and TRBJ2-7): GAGVSQSPSNKVTEKGKDVELRCDPISGHTALYWYRQSLGQGLEFLIYFQGNSAPDKSGLPSDRFSAERTGGSVSTLTIQRTQQEDSAVYLCASSLVLGYSYEQYFGPGTRLTVT.

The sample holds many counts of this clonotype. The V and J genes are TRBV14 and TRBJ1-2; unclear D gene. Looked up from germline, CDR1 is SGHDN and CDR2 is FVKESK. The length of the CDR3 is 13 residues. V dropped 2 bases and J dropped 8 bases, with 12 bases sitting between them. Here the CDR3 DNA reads TGTGCCAGCAGCCAATCGAGAGGATGGGGCTACACCTTC. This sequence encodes CASSQSRGWGYTF.

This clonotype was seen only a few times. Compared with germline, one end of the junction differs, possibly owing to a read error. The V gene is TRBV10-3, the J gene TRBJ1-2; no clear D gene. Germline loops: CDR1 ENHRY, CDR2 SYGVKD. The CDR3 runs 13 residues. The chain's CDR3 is CASSERRRWGYTF. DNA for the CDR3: TGTGCCAGCAGTGAACGGAGGAGGTGGGGCTACACCTTC.

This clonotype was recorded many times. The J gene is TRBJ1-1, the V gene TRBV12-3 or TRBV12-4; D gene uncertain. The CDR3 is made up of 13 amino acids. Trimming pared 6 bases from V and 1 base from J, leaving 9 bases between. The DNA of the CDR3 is TGTGCCAGCAGCTCTACACAGAACACTGAAGCTTTCTTT. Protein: CASSSTQNTEAFF.

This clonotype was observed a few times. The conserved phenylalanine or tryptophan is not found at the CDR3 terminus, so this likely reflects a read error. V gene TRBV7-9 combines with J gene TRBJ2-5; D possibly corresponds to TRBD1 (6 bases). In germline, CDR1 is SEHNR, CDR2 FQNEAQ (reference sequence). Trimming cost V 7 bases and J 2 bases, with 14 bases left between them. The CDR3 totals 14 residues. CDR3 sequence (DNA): TGTGCCAGCAAACCGGGACATAGACAAGAGACCCAGTACTGC. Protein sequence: CASKPGHRQETQYC.

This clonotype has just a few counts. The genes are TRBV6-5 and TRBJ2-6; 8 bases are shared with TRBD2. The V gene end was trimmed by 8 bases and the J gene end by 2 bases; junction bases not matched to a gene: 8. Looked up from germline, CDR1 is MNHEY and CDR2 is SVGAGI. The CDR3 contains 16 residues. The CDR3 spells CASQGTRTPGANVLTF. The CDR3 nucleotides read TGTGCCAGCCAGGGGACTAGAACACCTGGGGCCAACGTCCTGACTTTC.

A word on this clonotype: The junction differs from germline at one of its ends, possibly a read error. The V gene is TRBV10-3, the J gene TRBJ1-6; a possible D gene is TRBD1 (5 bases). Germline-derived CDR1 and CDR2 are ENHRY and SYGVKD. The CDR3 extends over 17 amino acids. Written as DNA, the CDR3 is TGTGCCAGCAGTTACCTTCGGACGGGGCGGGGTGAGTCACCCCTCCACTTT. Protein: CASSYLRTGRGESPLHF.

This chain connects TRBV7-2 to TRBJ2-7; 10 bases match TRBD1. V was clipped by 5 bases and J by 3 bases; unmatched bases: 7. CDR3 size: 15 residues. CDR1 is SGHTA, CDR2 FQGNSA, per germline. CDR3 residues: CASSQERTGGYEQYF. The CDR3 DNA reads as TGTGCCAGCAGCCAAGAGAGGACAGGGGGCTACGAGCAGTACTTC.

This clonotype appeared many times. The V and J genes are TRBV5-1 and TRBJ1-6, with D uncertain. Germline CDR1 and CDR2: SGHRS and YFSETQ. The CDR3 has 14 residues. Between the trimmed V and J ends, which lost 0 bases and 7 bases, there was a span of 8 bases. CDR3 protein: CASSLGLENSPLHF. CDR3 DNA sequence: TGCGCCAGCAGCTTGGGTCTGGAGAATTCACCCCTCCACTTT.

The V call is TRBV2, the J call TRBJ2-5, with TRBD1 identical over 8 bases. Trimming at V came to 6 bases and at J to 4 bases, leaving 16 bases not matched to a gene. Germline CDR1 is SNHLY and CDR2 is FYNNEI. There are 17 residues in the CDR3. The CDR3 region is CASSLGDLQGAGETQYF. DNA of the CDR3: TGTGCCAGCAGCTTGGGGGACCTGCAGGGGGCGGGAGAGACCCAGTACTTC.

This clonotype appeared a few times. The CDR3 protein is CASSQLNQETQYF. In DNA, the CDR3 is TGTGCCAGCAGCCAACTAAACCAAGAGACCCAGTACTTC. The chain employs TRBV14 and TRBJ2-5; D is uncertain. V lost 2 bases and J lost 0, with 4 bases in between. This CDR3 comprises 13 residues. Germline values: CDR1 SGHDN, CDR2 FVKESK.

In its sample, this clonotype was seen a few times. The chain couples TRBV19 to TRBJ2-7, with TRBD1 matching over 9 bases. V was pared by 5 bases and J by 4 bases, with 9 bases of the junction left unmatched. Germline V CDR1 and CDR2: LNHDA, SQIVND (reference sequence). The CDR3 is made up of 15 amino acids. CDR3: CASSQQRDRAYEQYF. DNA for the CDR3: TGTGCCAGTAGTCAACAACGGGACAGGGCGTACGAGCAGTACTTC. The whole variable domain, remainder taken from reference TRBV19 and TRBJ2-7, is DGGITQSPKYLFRKEGQNVTLSCEQNLNHDAMYWYRQDPGQGLRLIYYSQIVNDFQKGDIAEGYSVSREKKESFPLTVTSAQKNPTAFYLCASSQQRDRAYEQYFGPGTRLTVT.

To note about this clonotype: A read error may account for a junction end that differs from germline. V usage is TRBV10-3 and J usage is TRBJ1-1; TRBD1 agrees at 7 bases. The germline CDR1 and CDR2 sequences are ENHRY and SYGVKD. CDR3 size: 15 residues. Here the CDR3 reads CTIRGAGAENTEAFF. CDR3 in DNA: TGTACCATCAGGGGGGCAGGGGCCGAGAACACTGAAGCTTTCTTT.

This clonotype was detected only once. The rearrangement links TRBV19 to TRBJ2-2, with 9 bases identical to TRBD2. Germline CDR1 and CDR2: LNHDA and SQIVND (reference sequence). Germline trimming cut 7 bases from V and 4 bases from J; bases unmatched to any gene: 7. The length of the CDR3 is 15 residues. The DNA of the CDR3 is TGTGCCAGTAATTTGCTAGCGGGGCCCACCGGGGAGCTGTTTTTT. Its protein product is CASNLLAGPTGELFF.

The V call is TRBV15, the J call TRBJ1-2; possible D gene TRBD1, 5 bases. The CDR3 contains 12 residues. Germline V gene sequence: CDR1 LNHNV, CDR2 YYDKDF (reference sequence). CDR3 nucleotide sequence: TGTGAGTCCGACGCTCGGGACGGTGGCTACACCTTC. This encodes CESDARDGGYTF.

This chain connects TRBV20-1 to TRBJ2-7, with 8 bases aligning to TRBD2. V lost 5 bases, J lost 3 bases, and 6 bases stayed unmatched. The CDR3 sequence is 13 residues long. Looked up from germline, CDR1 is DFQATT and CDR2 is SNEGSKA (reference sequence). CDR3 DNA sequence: TGCAGTGCTTCCGGGAGGGCCTTCTACGAGCAGTACTTC. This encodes CSASGRAFYEQYF.

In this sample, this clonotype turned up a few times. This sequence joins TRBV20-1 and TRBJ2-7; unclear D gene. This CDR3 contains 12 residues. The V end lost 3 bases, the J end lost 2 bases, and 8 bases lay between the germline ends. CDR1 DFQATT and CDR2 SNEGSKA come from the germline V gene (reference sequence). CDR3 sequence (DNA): TGCAGTGCTAGCGAGGAAACCTACGAGCAGTACTTC. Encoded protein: CSASEETYEQYF.

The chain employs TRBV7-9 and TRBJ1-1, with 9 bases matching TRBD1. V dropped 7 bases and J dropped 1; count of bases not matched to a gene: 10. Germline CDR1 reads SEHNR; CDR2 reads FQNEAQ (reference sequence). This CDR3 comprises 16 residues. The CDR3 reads CASNFWTGAQNTEAFF. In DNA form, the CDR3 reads TGTGCCAGCAACTTTTGGACAGGGGCTCAGAACACTGAAGCTTTCTTT.

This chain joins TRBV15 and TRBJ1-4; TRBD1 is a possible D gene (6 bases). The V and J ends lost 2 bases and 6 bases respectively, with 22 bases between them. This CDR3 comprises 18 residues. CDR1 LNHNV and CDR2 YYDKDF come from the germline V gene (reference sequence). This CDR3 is CATSRSRRQGSSDEKLFF. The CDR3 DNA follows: TGTGCCACCAGCAGATCTCGGAGGCAGGGGAGCTCCGATGAAAAACTGTTTTTT.

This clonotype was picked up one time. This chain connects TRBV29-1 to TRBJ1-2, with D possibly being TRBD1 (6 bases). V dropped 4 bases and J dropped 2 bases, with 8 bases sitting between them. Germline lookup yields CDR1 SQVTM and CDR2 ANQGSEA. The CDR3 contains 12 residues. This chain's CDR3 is CSVGGTNYGYTF. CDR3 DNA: TGCAGCGTTGGCGGGACAAACTATGGCTACACCTTC.

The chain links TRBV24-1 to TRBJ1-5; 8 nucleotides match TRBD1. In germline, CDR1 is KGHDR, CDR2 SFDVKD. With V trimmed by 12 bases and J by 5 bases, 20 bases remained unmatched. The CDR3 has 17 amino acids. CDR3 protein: CAWSRLGQGFGDQPQHF. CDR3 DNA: TGTGCCTGGAGTCGACTCGGACAGGGATTTGGTGATCAGCCCCAGCATTTT.

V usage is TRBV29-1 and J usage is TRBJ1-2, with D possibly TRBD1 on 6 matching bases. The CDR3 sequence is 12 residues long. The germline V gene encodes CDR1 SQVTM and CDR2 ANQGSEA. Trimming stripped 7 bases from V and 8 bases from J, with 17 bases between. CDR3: CSGPNRAEGYTF. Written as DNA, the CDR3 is TGCAGCGGGCCGAACAGGGCTGAAGGCTACACCTTC.

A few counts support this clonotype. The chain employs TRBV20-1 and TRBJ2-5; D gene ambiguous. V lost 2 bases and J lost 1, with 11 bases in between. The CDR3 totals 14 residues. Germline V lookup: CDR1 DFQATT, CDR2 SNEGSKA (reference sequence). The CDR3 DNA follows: TGCAGTGCTAGACCGCTGTCGGGCCAAGAGACCCAGTACTTC. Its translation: CSARPLSGQETQYF.

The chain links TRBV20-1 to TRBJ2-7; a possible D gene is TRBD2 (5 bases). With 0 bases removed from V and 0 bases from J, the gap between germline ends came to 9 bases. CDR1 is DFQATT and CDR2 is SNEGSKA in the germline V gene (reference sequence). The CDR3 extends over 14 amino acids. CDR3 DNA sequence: TGCAGTGCTAGAGATCCCCGGGACTCCTACGAGCAGTACTTC. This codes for CSARDPRDSYEQYF.

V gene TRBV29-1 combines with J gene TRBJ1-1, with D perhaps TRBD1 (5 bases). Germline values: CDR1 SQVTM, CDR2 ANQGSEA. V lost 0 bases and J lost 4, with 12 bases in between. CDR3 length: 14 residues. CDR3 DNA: TGCAGCGTTGAAGATTGGGGGTTGGGCACTGAAGCTTTCTTT. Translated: CSVEDWGLGTEAFF.

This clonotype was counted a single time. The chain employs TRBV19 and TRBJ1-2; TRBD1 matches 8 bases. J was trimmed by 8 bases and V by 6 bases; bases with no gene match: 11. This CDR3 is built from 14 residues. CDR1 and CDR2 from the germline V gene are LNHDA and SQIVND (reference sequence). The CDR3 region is CASSRGQGAEGYTF. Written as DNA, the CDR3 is TGTGCCAGTAGCCGGGGGCAGGGGGCGGAGGGCTACACCTTC.

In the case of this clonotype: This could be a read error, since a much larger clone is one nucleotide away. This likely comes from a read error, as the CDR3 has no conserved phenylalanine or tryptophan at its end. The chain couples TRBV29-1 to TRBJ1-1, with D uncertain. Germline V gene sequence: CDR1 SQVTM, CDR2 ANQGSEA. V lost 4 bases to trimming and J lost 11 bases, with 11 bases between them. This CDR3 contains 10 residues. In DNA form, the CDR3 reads TGCAGCGTTGGCCTGGGTAGGGCTTTCCTT. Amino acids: CSVGLGRAFL.